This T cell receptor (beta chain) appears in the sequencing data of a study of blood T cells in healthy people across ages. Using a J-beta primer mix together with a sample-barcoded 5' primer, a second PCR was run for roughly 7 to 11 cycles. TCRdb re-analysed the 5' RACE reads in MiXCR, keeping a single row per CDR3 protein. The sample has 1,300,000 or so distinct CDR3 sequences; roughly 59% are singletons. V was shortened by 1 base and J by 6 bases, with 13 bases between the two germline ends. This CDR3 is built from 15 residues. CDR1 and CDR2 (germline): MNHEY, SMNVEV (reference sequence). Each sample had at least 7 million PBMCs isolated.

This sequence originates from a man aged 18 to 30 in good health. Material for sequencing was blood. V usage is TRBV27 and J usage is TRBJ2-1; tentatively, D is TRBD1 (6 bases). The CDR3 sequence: CASSLLQGFSNEQFF. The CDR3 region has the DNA TGTGCCAGCAGTTTATTACAGGGATTCTCCAATGAGCAGTTCTTC.